The 17 T cell receptor beta chains in this list originate from one sample, sequenced in a study of breast tumors, draining lymph nodes, adjacent tissues. From the multiplex PCR reads, TCRdb called clonotypes with MiXCR, one entry per CDR3 protein. The sample has about 80,000 distinct CDR3 sequences, roughly a fifth seen once. Samples came from axillary lymph nodes draining the breast cancer. The specimen sequenced was axillary lymph node tissue. These receptors were taken from a female donor with breast cancer. Some clones in this sample may be carry-over from other donors' samples.

This clonotype was counted ten times or more. This chain links TRBV20-1 with TRBJ2-2, with TRBD2 identical over 9 bases. Trimming took 5 bases from V and 6 from J; bases not matched to a gene: 10. The CDR3 contains 15 residues. Germline CDR1 DFQATT, CDR2 SNEGSKA (reference sequence). The chain's CDR3 is CSAVRLAEPAGELFF. CDR3 coding DNA: TGCAGTGCTGTTCGACTAGCGGAGCCGGCCGGGGAGCTGTTTTTT.

This clonotype came up many times. The CDR3 spells CASSLQGRREQFF. The CDR3 coding sequence is TGTGCCAGCAGCTTACAGGGCCGGAGGGAGCAGTTCTTC. The V gene is TRBV5-8, the J gene TRBJ2-1; D is possibly TRBD1 (6 bases). The CDR3 length is 13 residues. Trimming took off 2 bases at V and 10 bases at J, with 13 bases between the two ends. From germline, CDR1 is SGHTS and CDR2 YDEGEE.

This clonotype was detected ten times or more. The chain is built from TRBV11-2 and TRBJ2-5, with TRBD1 as a possible D gene (5 bases). The CDR3 loop spans 15 amino acids. Per germline, CDR1 SGHAT and CDR2 FQNNGV. V lost 4 bases and J 4 bases, leaving 16 bases between the germline ends. In DNA form, the CDR3 reads TGTGCCAGCAGCTCGGCTCCAGGGAATATAGAGACCCAGTACTTC. This gives the protein CASSSAPGNIETQYF.

This clonotype showed up just a few times. The gene calls are TRBV3-1 and TRBJ2-2, with 7 bases that match TRBD1. After removal of 7 bases from V and 7 bases from J, the junction contained 12 bases not matched to a gene. Per germline, CDR1 LGHDT and CDR2 YNNKEL (reference sequence). This CDR3 has 15 amino acids. CDR3 in DNA: TGTGCCAGCAAGACTTCGACAGGGCCACACGGGGAGCTGTTTTTT. It translates to CASKTSTGPHGELFF. Complete variable domain (other parts from reference TRBV3-1 and TRBJ2-2): DTAVSQTPKYLVTQMGNDKSIKCEQNLGHDTMYWYKQDSKKFLKIMFSYNNKELIINETVPNRFSPKSPDKAHLNLHINSLELGDSAVYFCASKTSTGPHGELFFGEGSRLTVL.

This clonotype was seen more than once but under ten times. V and J are TRBV28 and TRBJ1-2, with D unclear. The V gene lost 6 bases and the J gene lost 5 bases, with 10 bases spanning the gap. The CDR3 runs 12 residues. Germline CDR1 is MDHEN and CDR2 is SYDVKM. CDR3 region: CASRQGSYGYTF. In DNA form, the CDR3 reads TGTGCCAGCAGGCAAGGGTCTTATGGCTACACCTTC.

On this clonotype itself: The junction and the germline gene differ at one end; a read error may be behind it. The chain carries TRBV3-1 and TRBJ2-2, with TRBD2 matching over 8 bases. CDR1 and CDR2 (germline): LGHDT, YNNKEL (reference sequence). This CDR3 region has 16 residues. The CDR3 DNA sequence: TGTGCCAGCAGCCAAGGAGTTGGACTAGCAACCGGGAAGCTGTTTTTT. Translation gives CASSQGVGLATGKLFF.

Many counts were recorded for this clonotype. The chain links TRBV6-1 to TRBJ2-7; no clear D. Germline V CDR1 and CDR2: MNHNS, SASEGT. V was pared by 2 bases and J by 0 bases, with 11 bases between. This CDR3 comprises 15 residues. The CDR3 sequence: CASSELAGGSYEQYF. The DNA of the CDR3 is TGTGCCAGCAGTGAACTGGCAGGCGGCTCCTACGAGCAGTACTTC.

This clonotype has a count of ten or more. The V and J genes are TRBV30 and TRBJ2-5; D is unclear. V was shortened by 2 bases and J by 2 bases, with 0 bases between the two germline ends. The CDR3 totals 10 residues. The germline gives CDR1 GTSNPN, CDR2 SVGIG (reference sequence). The CDR3 DNA follows: TGTGCCTGGAGTCAAGAGACCCAGTACTTC. This sequence encodes CAWSQETQYF.

This clonotype showed up many times. V is TRBV7-8 and J is TRBJ2-3, with 8 bases matching TRBD1. Germline values: CDR1 SGHVS, CDR2 FQNEAQ. The trim removed 5 bases at V and 6 bases at J, leaving 7 bases unmatched. This CDR3 comprises 14 residues. The CDR3 reads CASSADRGSDTQYF. Here the CDR3 DNA reads TGTGCCAGCAGCGCCGACAGGGGTTCGGATACGCAGTATTTT.

This clonotype was picked up many times. The rearrangement joins TRBV19 to TRBJ2-5; D tentatively fits TRBD1 or TRBD2 (5 bases each). Trimming took 5 bases from V and 2 from J, leaving 15 bases between them. CDR1 and CDR2 (germline): LNHDA, SQIVND (reference sequence). This CDR3 spans 15 amino acids. CDR3 coding DNA: TGTGCCAGTAGTGAATGGGACGAGGTACAAGAGACCCAGTACTTC. It specifies CASSEWDEVQETQYF. Looking up the rest from reference TRBV19 and TRBJ2-5 gives the full variable domain: DGGITQSPKYLFRKEGQNVTLSCEQNLNHDAMYWYRQDPGQGLRLIYYSQIVNDFQKGDIAEGYSVSREKKESFPLTVTSAQKNPTAFYLCASSEWDEVQETQYFGPGTRLLVL.

Comment on this clonotype: This may be a read error, as it is one base from a much larger clone. The chain links TRBV3-1 to TRBJ2-7; D possibly matches TRBD1 or TRBD2 (5 bases each). Germline values: CDR1 LGHDT, CDR2 YNNKEL (reference sequence). There are 16 residues in the CDR3. V lost 1 base and J lost 9, with 22 bases in between. In DNA, the CDR3 is TGTGCCAGCAGCCAAGGCGCATCGGGGCGATTGGGCGGGCAGTACTTC. It yields the protein CASSQGASGRLGGQYF.

This clonotype was observed at least ten times. The chain recombines TRBV5-4 with TRBJ1-6, with a tentative D call TRBD1 (5 bases). CDR1 is SGHNT, CDR2 YYREEE, per germline (reference sequence). Trimming took off 0 bases at V and 7 bases at J, with 8 bases between the two ends. The CDR3 contains 14 residues. The CDR3 here is CASSLVGDNSPLHF. Here the CDR3 DNA reads TGTGCCAGCAGCTTGGTCGGGGACAATTCACCCCTCCACTTT.

This clonotype was observed at least ten times. The chain combines TRBV5-1 with TRBJ2-2, with 11 bases that match TRBD1. Per the germline V gene, CDR1 is SGHRS and CDR2 is YFSETQ. V lost 0 bases and J lost 6; bases outside the gene matches: 1. The CDR3 is 15 residues long. CDR3 in amino acids: CASSLEGQGAGELFF. The CDR3 coding sequence is TGCGCCAGCAGCTTGGAGGGACAGGGGGCCGGGGAGCTGTTTTTT.

This clonotype was picked up a small number of times. This chain links TRBV12-3 or TRBV12-4 with TRBJ1-5, with D maybe TRBD1 (5 bases). The CDR3 is made up of 15 amino acids. The V end was cut by 8 bases, the J end by 2 bases, with 16 bases between. The CDR3 DNA follows: TGTGCCAGCCGTCCAGGGACCAGGCGCAATCAGCCCCAGCATTTT. It is translated as CASRPGTRRNQPQHF.

This clonotype showed up many times. This rearrangement joins TRBV7-9 to TRBJ1-5, with D maybe TRBD1 (5 bases). The CDR3 contains 11 residues. Trimming stripped 1 base from V and 14 bases from J, with 9 bases between. Germline CDR1 is SEHNR and CDR2 is FQNEAQ (reference sequence). As DNA, the CDR3 is TGTGCCAGCAGCTTAGGAGGAGGGGAGCATTTT. Its translation is CASSLGGGEHF.

This clonotype was counted at least ten times. The chain's CDR3 is CATSDSSGSIYEQYF. For the CDR3, the DNA is TGTGCCACCAGTGATTCGAGCGGGAGTATTTACGAGCAGTACTTC. This chain joins TRBV24-1 and TRBJ2-7, with TRBD2 identical over 8 bases. CDR1 is KGHDR and CDR2 is SFDVKD in the germline V gene. Trimming cost V 2 bases and J 4 bases; bases outside gene matches: 6. This CDR3 contains 15 residues.

This clonotype is deemed medium-sized. V and J are TRBV7-8 and TRBJ1-2, with 9 positions matching TRBD1. Germline values: CDR1 SGHVS, CDR2 FQNEAQ. The junction had 8 bases not matched to a gene; V was cut back by 0 bases and J by 3 bases. The CDR3 loop spans 17 amino acids. The CDR3: CASSLAGTGFLYYGYTF. As DNA, the CDR3 is TGTGCCAGCAGCTTAGCAGGGACAGGGTTCTTGTACTATGGCTACACCTTC.